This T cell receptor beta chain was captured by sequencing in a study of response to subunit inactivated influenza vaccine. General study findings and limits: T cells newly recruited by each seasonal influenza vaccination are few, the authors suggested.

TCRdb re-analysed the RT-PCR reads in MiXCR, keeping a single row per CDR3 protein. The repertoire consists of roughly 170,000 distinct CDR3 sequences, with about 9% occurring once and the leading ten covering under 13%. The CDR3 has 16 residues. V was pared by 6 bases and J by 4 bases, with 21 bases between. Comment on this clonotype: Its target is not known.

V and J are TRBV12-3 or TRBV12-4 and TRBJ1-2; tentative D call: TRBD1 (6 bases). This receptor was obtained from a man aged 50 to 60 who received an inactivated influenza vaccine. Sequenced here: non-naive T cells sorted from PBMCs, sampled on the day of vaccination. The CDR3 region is CASRPNAGAFGYGYTF. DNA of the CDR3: TGTGCCAGCAGACCTAACGCAGGGGCGTTTGGCTATGGCTACACCTTC.